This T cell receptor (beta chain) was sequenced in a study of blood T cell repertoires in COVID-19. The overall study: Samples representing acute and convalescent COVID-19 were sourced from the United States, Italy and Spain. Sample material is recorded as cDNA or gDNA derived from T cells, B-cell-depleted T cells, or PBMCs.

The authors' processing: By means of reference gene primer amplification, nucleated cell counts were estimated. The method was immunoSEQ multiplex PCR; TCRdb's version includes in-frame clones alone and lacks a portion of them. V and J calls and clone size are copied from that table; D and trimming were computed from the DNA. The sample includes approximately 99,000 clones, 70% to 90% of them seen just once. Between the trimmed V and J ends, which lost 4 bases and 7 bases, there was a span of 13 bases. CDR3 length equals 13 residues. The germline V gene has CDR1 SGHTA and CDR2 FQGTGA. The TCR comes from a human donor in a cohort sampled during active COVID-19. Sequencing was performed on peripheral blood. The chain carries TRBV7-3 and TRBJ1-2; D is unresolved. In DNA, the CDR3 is TGTGCCAGCAGCTCCTCCGGGGAGGCTGGCTACACCTTC. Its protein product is CASSSSGEAGYTF.